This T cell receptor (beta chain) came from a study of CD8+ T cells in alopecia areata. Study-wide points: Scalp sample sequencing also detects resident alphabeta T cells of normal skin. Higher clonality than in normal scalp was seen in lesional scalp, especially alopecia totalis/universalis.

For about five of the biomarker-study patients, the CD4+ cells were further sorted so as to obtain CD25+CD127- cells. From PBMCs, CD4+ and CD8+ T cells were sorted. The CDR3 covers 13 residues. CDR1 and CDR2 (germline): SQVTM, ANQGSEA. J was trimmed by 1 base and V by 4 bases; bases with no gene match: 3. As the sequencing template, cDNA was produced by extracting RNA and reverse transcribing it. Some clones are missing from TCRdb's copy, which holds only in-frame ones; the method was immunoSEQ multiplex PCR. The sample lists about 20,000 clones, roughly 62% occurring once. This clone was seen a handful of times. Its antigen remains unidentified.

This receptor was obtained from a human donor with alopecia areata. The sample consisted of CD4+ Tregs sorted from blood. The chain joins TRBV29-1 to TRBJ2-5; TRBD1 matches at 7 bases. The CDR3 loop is CSVGKGAQETQYF. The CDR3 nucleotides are TGCAGCGTTGGAAAGGGGGCCCAAGAGACCCAGTACTTC.